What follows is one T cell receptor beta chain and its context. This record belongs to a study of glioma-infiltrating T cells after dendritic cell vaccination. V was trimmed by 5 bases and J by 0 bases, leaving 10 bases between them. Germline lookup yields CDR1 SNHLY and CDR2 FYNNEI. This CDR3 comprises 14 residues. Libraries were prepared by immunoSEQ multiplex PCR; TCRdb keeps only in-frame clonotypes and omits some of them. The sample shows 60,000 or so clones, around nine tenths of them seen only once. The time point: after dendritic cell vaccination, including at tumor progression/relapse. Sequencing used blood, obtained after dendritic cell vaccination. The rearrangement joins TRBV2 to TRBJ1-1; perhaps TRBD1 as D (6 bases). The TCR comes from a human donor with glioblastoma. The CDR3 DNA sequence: TGTGCCAGCAGTCGGACAGAGGTGAACACTGAAGCTTTCTTT. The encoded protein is CASSRTEVNTEAFF.